Listed here are 9 T cell receptor beta chains from one sample, sequenced in a study of T cells after yellow fever vaccination. TCRdb processed the 5' RACE reads anew with MiXCR; each CDR3 protein has one entry. The sample holds some 260,000 distinct CDR3 sequences, 5.2% seen once. Sequenced here: CD4+ T cells sorted from PBMCs, sampled on the day of the yellow fever booster vaccination. Receptor source: a man aged 18 to 29 who received the YFV17D yellow fever vaccine.

This clonotype was found a few times. V and J are TRBV4-3 and TRBJ1-1; 7 bases agree with TRBD1. CDR3 length: 15 amino acids. Germline V gene sequence: CDR1 LGHNA, CDR2 YSLEER. V shed 3 bases, J shed 3 bases, and the junction held 7 bases outside the gene matches. The CDR3 nucleotides are TGCGCCAGCAGCCAGAGGACAGGAGGGGACACTGAAGCTTTCTTT. It codes for CASSQRTGGDTEAFF.

In this sample, this clonotype turned up many times. One end of the junction is discordant with germline, which a read error may explain. The J gene is TRBJ2-1, the V gene TRBV4-2; possible D gene TRBD1, 7 bases. This CDR3 region has 13 residues. Germline lookup yields CDR1 LGHNA and CDR2 YNFKEQ. Here the CDR3 reads CASSEDREVEQFF. CDR3 bases: TGTGCCAGCAGCGAAGACAGGGAGGTTGAGCAGTTCTTC.

The chain is built from TRBV27 and TRBJ1-4; no firm D call. V lost 6 bases and J lost 0, with 11 bases in between. The CDR3 totals 15 residues. CDR1 is MNHEY, CDR2 SMNVEV, per germline (reference sequence). The CDR3 region is CASRRYLATNEKLFF. The CDR3 bases are TGTGCCAGCAGGAGGTACCTTGCAACTAATGAAAAACTGTTTTTT.

This clonotype was seen many times. This sequence joins TRBV5-1 and TRBJ2-5; the match to TRBD2 covers 8 bases. This CDR3 region has 16 residues. V trimming: 0 bases; J trimming: 2 bases; junction bases outside the gene matches: 6. From germline, CDR1 is SGHRS and CDR2 YFSETQ. The CDR3 spells CASSLGSGGIQETQYF. CDR3 nucleotides: TGCGCCAGCAGCTTGGGAAGCGGGGGTATACAAGAGACCCAGTACTTC.

This clonotype has ten or more counts. The CDR3, as DNA: TGTGCCAGCAGCTCTACGGGTGGTGAAAAACTGTTTTTT. Translation gives CASSSTGGEKLFF. The V call is TRBV7-9, the J call TRBJ1-4; no reliable D call. V shed 4 bases and J shed 7 bases, with 10 bases lying between them. This CDR3 is built from 13 residues. Looked up from germline, CDR1 is SEHNR and CDR2 is FQNEAQ (reference sequence).

The chain is built from TRBV20-1 and TRBJ2-2, with 7 bases identical to TRBD1. J was trimmed by 2 bases and V by 6 bases; bases with no gene match: 6. Germline V lookup: CDR1 DFQATT, CDR2 SNEGSKA (reference sequence). The CDR3 is made up of 14 amino acids. CDR3 DNA: TGCAGTGCCGCCGGGACAGCCAACACCGGGGAGCTGTTTTTT. Translating gives CSAAGTANTGELFF.

This clonotype was seen many times. This chain uses TRBV5-5 with TRBJ2-2; D gene unclear. Per the germline V gene, CDR1 is SGHKS and CDR2 is YYEKEE (reference sequence). This CDR3 comprises 15 residues. V lost 3 bases and J 0 bases, leaving 9 bases between the germline ends. The CDR3 sequence is CASSSQSANTGELFF. CDR3 bases: TGTGCCAGCAGCTCCCAAAGTGCGAACACCGGGGAGCTGTTTTTT.

Many counts were recorded for this clonotype. The chain recombines TRBV2 with TRBJ2-6; D gene unclear. This CDR3 is built from 12 residues. Trimming pared 2 bases from V and 9 bases from J, leaving 5 bases between. Germline V gene sequence: CDR1 SNHLY, CDR2 FYNNEI. The CDR3 loop reads CASSERDNVLTF. The DNA for the CDR3 is TGTGCCAGCAGTGAAAGGGACAACGTCCTGACTTTC. The complete variable domain, with remaining parts taken from reference TRBV2 and TRBJ2-6, reads EPEVTQTPSHQVTQMGQEVILRCVPISNHLYFYWYRQILGQKVEFLVSFYNNEISEKSEIFDDQFSVERPDGSNFTLKIRSTKLEDSAMYFCASSERDNVLTFGAGSRLTVL.

This clonotype appeared a few times. The chain couples TRBV4-1 to TRBJ1-6, with no clear D. Germline V lookup: CDR1 MGHRA, CDR2 YSYEKL. CDR3 length: 17 residues. Trimming stripped 1 base from V and 0 bases from J, with 10 bases between. CDR3 region: CASSQGERVSYNSPLHF. CDR3 in DNA: TGCGCCAGCAGCCAAGGGGAGCGGGTCTCCTATAATTCACCCCTCCACTTT.